One T cell receptor beta chain is described in this entry. Its target is not known. This sample was taken from a study of cytomegalovirus exposure and HLA in healthy donors. It was with 60 Vbeta and 13 Jbeta primers that the PCR ran. Produced via immunoSEQ multiplex PCR; TCRdb's table is partial and in-frame only. The sample consists of some 170,000 clones, 81% of them appearing once. Study-level points and caveats: Relative to equally common others, HLA-associated TCR beta chains showed greater clonal expansion in a later analysis. Within an earlier analysis, most TCR beta V segments proved productive either about 87% or about 30% of the time. It was confirmed in vitro that a few of the CMV-associated chains were specific for CMV antigens. After further analysis at a later stage, around 17,000 TCR beta sequences were associated with HLA alleles at 0.05 false discovery rate.

There are 14 residues in the CDR3. Per germline, CDR1 SGHAT and CDR2 FQNNGV. V shed 3 bases, J shed 4 bases, and the junction held 3 bases outside the gene matches. Sequenced material: PBMCs. The genes are TRBV11-2 and TRBJ2-7; 10 nucleotides align to TRBD2. The receptor was derived from a woman in her fifties or sixties in good health and CMV-seronegative. In nucleotides, the CDR3 is TGTGCCAGCAGCTTGAGGACTAGCGGATACGAGCAGTACTTC. Its translation: CASSLRTSGYEQYF.